The T cell receptor (beta chain) under discussion was sequenced for a study of sequential checkpoint blockade in melanoma. Study details: First-line arms were nivolumab then ipilimumab, or the reverse, randomized 1:1. Under 25 patients had matched tumor biopsies before treatment and at week 13 after nivolumab or ipilimumab alone.

Using immunoSEQ multiplex PCR, the repertoire was profiled, and TCRdb retains in-frame clones only, with some absent. The table lists tens of thousands of clones, more than 25% of them singletons, with more than 1.5% in the top ten. This clone appeared a few times. The treatment here: randomized to nivolumab then ipilimumab (arm A) or the reverse (arm B). Trimming removed 10 bases from V and 2 bases from J, with 18 bases in between. CDR3 length: 14 residues. The germline V gene has CDR1 SGDLS and CDR2 YYNGEE. The sequence derives from a human donor with melanoma. The chain uses TRBV9 and TRBJ2-5; D is perhaps TRBD2 (7 bases). The source was tumor tissue (inferred from file names), collected from a patient given nivolumab and ipilimumab in sequence. This CDR3 reads CACKGGQGQETQYF. DNA of the CDR3: TGTGCCTGCAAGGGGGGGCAGGGACAAGAGACCCAGTACTTC.